The sequence of this TCR beta chain was determined in a study of OX40 agonist ivuxolimab in advanced cancers. On the study more broadly: The group had a mean age of 60 years, ranged from 23 to 79, and was just under 85% male.

Profiling relied on immunoSEQ multiplex PCR, and the TCRdb table lists in-frame clones only, not all of them. This sample has 81,000 or so clones, with about 90% found just once. CDR3 length: 15 amino acids. Germline assignment: CDR1 MDHEN and CDR2 SYDVKM. With V trimmed by 4 bases and J by 6 bases, 9 bases remained unmatched. The sequence came from an adult with an advanced solid tumor such as melanoma, head and neck, liver or kidney cancer. Sequencing used CD4+ or CD8+ T cells sorted from blood, obtained in a trial of the OX40 agonist ivuxolimab. The J gene is TRBJ2-7, the V gene TRBV28; 10 nucleotides align to TRBD1. The CDR3 DNA is TGTGCCAGCAGTTCCCTCCGGGACAGGGGCTCCGAGCAGTACTTC. It codes for CASSSLRDRGSEQYF.